This TCR beta chain was captured in a study of Graves' ophthalmopathy and Graves' hyperthyroidism. Broader study findings: Blood also carried most expanded thyroid clonotypes exceeding 0.001 frequency. Using a 13-signature model, the authors split ophthalmopathy from stable hyperthyroidism, with under 90% sensitivity and around 76% specificity. Ophthalmopathy progression was predicted with around 71% sensitivity and 72% to 80% specificity.

The CDR3 is 16 residues long. From RNA, the CDR3 regions of TCR beta chains were amplified and sequenced. HTBI primers served in a first-round RT-PCR, which a second-round multiplex PCR followed. TCRdb re-derived calls from the multiplex PCR reads in MiXCR, one entry per CDR3 protein. This table has about 420,000 distinct CDR3 sequences, around 21% appearing once. A remark on this clonotype: Its antigen is still unknown. One end of the junction does not line up with germline, which may come from a read error.

This TCR came from a woman between 18 and 29 years old with stable Graves' hyperthyroidism. The specimen was peripheral blood. The V and J genes are TRBV12-3 or TRBV12-4 and TRBJ2-5; weak D call: TRBD2 (6 bases). CDR3 nucleotides: TGTGCCAGCAGTTACCCCCGCGGCGGGGAACAAGAGACCCGGTACTTC. This sequence encodes CASSYPRGGEQETRYF.